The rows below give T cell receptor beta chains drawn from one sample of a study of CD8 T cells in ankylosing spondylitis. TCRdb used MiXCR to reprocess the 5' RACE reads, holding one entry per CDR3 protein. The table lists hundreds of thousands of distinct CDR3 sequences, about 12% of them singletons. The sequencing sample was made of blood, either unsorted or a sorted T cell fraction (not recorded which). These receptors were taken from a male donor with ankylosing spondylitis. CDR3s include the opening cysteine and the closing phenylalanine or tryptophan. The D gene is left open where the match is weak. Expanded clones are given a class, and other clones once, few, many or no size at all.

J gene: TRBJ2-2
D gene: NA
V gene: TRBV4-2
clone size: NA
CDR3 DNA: TGTGCCAGCAGCCAAGATGCCCAGCGGGACACCGGGGAGCTGTTTTTT
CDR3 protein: CASSQDAQRDTGELFF

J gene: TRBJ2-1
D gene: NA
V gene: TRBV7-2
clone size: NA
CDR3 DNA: TGTGCCAGCAGCGCTACAGGAAACAATGAGCAGTTCTTC
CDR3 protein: CASSATGNNEQFF

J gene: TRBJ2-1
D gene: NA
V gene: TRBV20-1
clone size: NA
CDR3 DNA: TGCAGTGCTAGAAGAATAGGGGGGACCTACAATGAGCAGTTCTTC
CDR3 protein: CSARRIGGTYNEQFF

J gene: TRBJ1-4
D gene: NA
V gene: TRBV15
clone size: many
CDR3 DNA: TGTGCCACCAGCAGAGCTCCGGGACGGGATGAAAAACTGTTTTTT
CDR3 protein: CATSRAPGRDEKLFF

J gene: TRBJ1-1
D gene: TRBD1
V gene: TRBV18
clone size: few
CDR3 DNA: TGTGCCAGCTCACCACTGGGACAGGGGGAACCTGAAGCTTTCTTT
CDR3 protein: CASSPLGQGEPEAFF

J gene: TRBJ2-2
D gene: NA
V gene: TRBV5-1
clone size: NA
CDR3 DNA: TGCGCCAGCATTACAGATCCGAACACCGGGGAGCTGTTTTTT
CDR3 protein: CASITDPNTGELFF

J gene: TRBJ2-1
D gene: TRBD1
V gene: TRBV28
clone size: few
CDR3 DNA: TGTGCCAGCAGTGGGATCCCGGGACAGGGTTGGCATGAGCAGTTCTTC
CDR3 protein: CASSGIPGQGWHEQFF

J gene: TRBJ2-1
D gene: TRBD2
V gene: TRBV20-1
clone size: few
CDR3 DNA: TGCAGCTGCAGCGGGAGGGCGACCTACAATGAGCAGTTCTTC
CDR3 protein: CSCSGRATYNEQFF

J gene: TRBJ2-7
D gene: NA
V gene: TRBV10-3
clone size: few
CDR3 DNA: TGTGCCATCAGCGGGGCCTCGGGGGCAAGTTACTACGAGCAGTACTTC
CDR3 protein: CAISGASGASYYEQYF

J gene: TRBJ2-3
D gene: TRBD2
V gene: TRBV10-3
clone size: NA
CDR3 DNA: TGTGCCATCAGTGAGACTGAGCGGGGGGGCCCAGATACGCAGTATTTT
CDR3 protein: CAISETERGGPDTQYF

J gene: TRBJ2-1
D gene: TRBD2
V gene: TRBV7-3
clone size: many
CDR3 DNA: TGTGCCAGCAGCTTAGGGGCGGGGGGCCTCTCCTACAATGAGCAGTTCTTC
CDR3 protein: CASSLGAGGLSYNEQFF

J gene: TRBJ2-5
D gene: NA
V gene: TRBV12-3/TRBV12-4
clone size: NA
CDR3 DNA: TGTGCCAGCAGTTTAAGGGCTGAAGAGACCCAGTACTTC
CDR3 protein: CASSLRAEETQYF

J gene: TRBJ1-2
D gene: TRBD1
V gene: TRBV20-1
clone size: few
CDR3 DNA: TGCAGTGCTTTGACAGGGGCTGGGGGCTACACCTTC
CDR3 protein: CSALTGAGGYTF

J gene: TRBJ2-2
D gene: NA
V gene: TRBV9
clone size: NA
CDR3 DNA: TGTGCCAGCAGCCCCCAAAGTCGCAGGGTGGTTGGCGGGGAGCTGTTTTTT
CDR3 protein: CASSPQSRRVVGGELFF

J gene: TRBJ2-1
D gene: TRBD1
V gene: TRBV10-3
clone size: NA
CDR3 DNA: TGTGCCATCAGGGGGGACAGGGAAGTTAACAATGAGCAGTTCTTC
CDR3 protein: CAIRGDREVNNEQFF

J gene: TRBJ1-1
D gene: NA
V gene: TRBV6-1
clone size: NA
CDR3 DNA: TGTGCCAGCACTAAATTCAGGGATACTGAAGCTTTCTTT
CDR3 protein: CASTKFRDTEAFF